There are many counts of the clone carrying this T cell receptor beta chain. TCRdb fed the 5' RACE reads into MiXCR, producing one record per CDR3 protein. The sample includes some 240,000 distinct CDR3 sequences, about a sixth of them seen just once. This sample was included in a study of CD8 T cells in ankylosing spondylitis. There are 17 residues in the CDR3. Losses at the gene ends were 2 bases for V and 5 bases for J; bases not matched to a gene: 13. The chain carries TRBV12-3 or TRBV12-4 and TRBJ2-5; 8 bases are shared with TRBD2. Sequencing was carried out using blood, either unsorted or a sorted T cell fraction (not recorded which). The TCR comes from a male donor with ankylosing spondylitis or in good health (not recorded which). For the CDR3, the DNA is TGTGCCAGCAGTTTATTCATTCGGGGGGGAAGGTTGGAGACCCAGTACTTC. This sequence encodes CASSLFIRGGRLETQYF.